This T cell receptor beta chain was profiled in a study of T-cell memory formation after mild COVID-19. The overall study: TCR clustering was largely donor specific.

The CDR3 extends over 17 amino acids. V lost 0 bases and J lost 0, with 12 bases in between. Germline lookup yields CDR1 MNHEY and CDR2 SVGAGI. MiXCR, applied by TCRdb to the 5' RACE reads, yields one record per CDR3 protein. The data hold under 250,000 distinct CDR3 sequences, with around 25% observed a single time. General study results and limits: Clones that shrank (day 15 to 85) were balanced CD4/CD8, whereas later expanders leaned CD4+. Memory cells collected pre-infection included some clones that later responded, suggesting cross-reactive memory joined.

This clonotype was observed a few times. Antigen unknown. The clonotype was recovered from an adult woman who had mild COVID-19 (a few samples of this study predate the infection). Cell type and time point are not known. The sample taken for sequencing was PBMCs or a T cell subset sorted from them (not recorded which). The V and J genes are TRBV6-5 and TRBJ2-1; a weak D match, TRBD1 (5 bases). CDR3 DNA sequence: TGTGCCAGCAGTTACTCCCTCTGGGGCGGCTCCTACAATGAGCAGTTCTTC. This encodes CASSYSLWGGSYNEQFF.